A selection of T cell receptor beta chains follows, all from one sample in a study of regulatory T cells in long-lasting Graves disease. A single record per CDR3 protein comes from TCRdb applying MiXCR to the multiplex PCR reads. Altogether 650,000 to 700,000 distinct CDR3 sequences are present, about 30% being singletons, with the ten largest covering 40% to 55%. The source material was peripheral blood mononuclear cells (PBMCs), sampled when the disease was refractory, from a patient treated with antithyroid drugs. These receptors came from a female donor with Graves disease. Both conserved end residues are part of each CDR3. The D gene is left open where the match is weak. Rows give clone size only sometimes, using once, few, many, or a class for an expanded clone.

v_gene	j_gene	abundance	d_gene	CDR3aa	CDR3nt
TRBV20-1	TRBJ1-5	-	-	CSASVSDNQPQHF	TGCAGTGCTAGTGTATCGGACAATCAGCCCCAGCATTTT
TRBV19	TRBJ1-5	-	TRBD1	CATRTGNQPQHF	TGTGCCACAAGGACAGGGAATCAGCCCCAGCATTTT
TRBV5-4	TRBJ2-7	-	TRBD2	CASSLPHRTSGRAYEQYF	TGTGCCAGCAGCTTACCGCACCGGACTAGCGGGAGAGCCTACGAGCAGTACTTC
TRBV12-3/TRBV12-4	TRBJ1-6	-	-	CASRWSSYNSPLHF	TGTGCCAGCAGATGGAGCTCCTATAATTCACCCCTCCACTTT
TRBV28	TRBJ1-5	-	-	CASGVGNQPQHF	TGTGCCAGCGGGGTAGGCAATCAGCCCCAGCATTTT
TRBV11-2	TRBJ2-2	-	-	CASSEGTRSTGELFF	TGTGCCAGCAGCGAAGGGACCAGGTCTACCGGGGAGCTGTTTTTT
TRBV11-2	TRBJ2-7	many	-	CASSLDSPYEQYF	TGTGCCAGCAGCTTGGACAGCCCCTACGAGCAGTACTTC
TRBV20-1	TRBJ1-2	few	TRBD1	CSARDGGVTGMEGYTF	TGCAGTGCTAGAGACGGTGGGGTGACAGGGATGGAGGGCTACACCTTC
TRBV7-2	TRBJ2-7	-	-	CASSLSSGAYEQYF	TGTGCCAGCAGCTTAAGTAGCGGAGCCTACGAGCAGTACTTC
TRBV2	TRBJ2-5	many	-	CASRTLDRETQYF	TGTGCCAGCAGGACCCTCGATAGGGAGACCCAGTACTTC
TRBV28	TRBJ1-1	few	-	CASSLGAIEAFF	TGTGCCAGCAGTTTAGGGGCGATTGAAGCTTTCTTT
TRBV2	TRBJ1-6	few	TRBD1	CASRLQTGDNSPLHF	TGTGCCAGCAGACTTCAGACAGGGGATAATTCACCCCTCCACTTT
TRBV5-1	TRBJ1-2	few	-	CASSLDASGIYGYTF	TGCGCCAGCAGCTTGGATGCCTCCGGTATCTATGGCTACACCTTC
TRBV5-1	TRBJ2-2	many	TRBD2	CASSFSSGRGTGELFF	TGCGCCAGCAGCTTTTCTAGCGGGCGTGGTACCGGGGAGCTGTTTTTT
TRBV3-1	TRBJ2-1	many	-	CAIPGAGWYNEQFF	TGTGCCATCCCAGGGGCAGGGTGGTACAATGAGCAGTTCTTC
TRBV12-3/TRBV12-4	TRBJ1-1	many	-	CASILQQGSFTEAFF	TGTGCCAGCATTCTTCAACAGGGTTCTTTCACTGAAGCTTTCTTT
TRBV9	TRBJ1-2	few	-	CASSVFDGDYGYTF	TGTGCCAGCAGCGTATTCGACGGAGACTATGGCTACACCTTC
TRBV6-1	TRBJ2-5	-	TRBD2	CASRGSLAGEETQYF	TGTGCCAGCAGGGGGTCCTTAGCGGGAGAAGAGACCCAGTACTTC
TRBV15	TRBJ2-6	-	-	CATSRTGSTSGANVLTF	TGTGCCACCAGCAGAACAGGGTCGACCTCTGGGGCCAACGTCCTGACTTTC
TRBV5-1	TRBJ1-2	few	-	CASSLAVSGGDGYTF	TGCGCCAGCAGCTTGGCTGTCTCGGGAGGCGATGGCTACACCTTC
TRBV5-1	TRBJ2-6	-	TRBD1	CASSLEPGGALGANVLTF	TGCGCCAGCAGCTTGGAACCAGGGGGCGCGCTTGGGGCCAACGTCCTGACTTTC